The table lists the clone carrying this T cell receptor beta chain with many counts. Its antigen is unknown. TCRdb fed the RT-PCR reads into MiXCR, producing one record per CDR3 protein. Seen here are roughly 500,000 distinct CDR3 sequences, approximately 16% observed once, and the top ten hold 3%. This entry comes from a study of response to subunit inactivated influenza vaccine. General observations from the study: Authors suggested each seasonal influenza vaccination recruits few new T cells.

The sample in question was CD4+ T cells sorted from PBMCs, obtained less than 30 months after vaccination. This sequence originates from a man in his fifties or sixties who received an inactivated influenza vaccine.

The CDR3 sequence: CASSQDVTKAYEQYF. The CDR3 DNA follows: TGCGCCAGCAGCCAAGATGTTACCAAAGCCTACGAGCAGTACTTC. This sequence joins TRBV4-3 and TRBJ2-7; the D is unclear. The CDR3 loop spans 15 amino acids. With 0 bases removed from V and 2 bases from J, the gap between germline ends came to 11 bases. Germline values: CDR1 LGHNA, CDR2 YSLEER.